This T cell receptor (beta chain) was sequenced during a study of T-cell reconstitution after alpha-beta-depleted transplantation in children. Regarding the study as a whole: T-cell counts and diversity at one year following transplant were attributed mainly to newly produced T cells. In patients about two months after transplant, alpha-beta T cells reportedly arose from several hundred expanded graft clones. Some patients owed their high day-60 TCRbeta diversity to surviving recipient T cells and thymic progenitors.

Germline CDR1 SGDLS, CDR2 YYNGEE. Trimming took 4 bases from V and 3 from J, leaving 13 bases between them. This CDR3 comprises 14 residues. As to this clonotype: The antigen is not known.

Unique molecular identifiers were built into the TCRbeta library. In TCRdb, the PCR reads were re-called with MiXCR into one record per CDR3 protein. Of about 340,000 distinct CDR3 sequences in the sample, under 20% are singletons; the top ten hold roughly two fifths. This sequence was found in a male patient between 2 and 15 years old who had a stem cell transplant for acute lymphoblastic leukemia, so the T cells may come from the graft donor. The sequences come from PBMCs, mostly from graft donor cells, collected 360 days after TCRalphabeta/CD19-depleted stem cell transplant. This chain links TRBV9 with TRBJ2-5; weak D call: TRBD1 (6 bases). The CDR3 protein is CASSPHRVEETQYF. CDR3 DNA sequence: TGTGCCAGCAGCCCCCACAGGGTGGAAGAGACCCAGTACTTC.